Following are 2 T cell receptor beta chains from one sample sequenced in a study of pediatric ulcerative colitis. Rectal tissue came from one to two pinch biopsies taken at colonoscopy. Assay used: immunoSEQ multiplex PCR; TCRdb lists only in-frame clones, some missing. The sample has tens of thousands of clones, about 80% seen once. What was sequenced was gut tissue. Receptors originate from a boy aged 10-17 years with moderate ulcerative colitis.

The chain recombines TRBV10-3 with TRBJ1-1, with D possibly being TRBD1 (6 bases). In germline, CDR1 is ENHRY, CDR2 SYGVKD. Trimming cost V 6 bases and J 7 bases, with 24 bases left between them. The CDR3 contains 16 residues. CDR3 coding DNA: TGTGCCATCAGCCCTAACGCCGGACAAAAAGGGGGTGAAGCTTTCTTT. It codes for CAISPNAGQKGGEAFF.

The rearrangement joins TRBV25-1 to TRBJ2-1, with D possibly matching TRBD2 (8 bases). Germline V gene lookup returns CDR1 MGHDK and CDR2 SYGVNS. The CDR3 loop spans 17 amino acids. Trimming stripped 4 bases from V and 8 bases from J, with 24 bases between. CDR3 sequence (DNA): TGTGCCAGCAGTGCCCAACGGGAGGGGGCGTTTAGGGATGAGCAGTTCTTC. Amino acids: CASSAQREGAFRDEQFF.